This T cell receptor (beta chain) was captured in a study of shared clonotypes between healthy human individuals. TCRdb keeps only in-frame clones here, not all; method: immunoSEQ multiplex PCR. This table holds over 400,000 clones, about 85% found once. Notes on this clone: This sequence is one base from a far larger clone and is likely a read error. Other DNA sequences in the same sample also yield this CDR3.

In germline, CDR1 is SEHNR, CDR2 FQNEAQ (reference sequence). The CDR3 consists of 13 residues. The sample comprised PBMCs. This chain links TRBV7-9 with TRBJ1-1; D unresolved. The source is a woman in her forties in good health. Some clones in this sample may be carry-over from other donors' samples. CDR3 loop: CASSQSGGPEAFF. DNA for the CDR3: TGTGCCAGCAGCCAATCCGGTGGGCCTGAGGCTTTCTTT.